Sequencing of this TCR beta chain was carried out in a study of blood T cells in healthy people across ages. Findings of the study overall: Using unsorted PBMCs precluded a conclusive naive versus antigen-experienced comparison. Per-million-T-cell TCR beta diversity fell roughly linearly with age.

A J-beta primer mix and a sample-barcoded 5' primer were used in a second PCR of about 6 to 12 cycles. Sequencing of every sample gave 2.5 million or more CDR3-containing paired-end reads. Via MiXCR, TCRdb re-called the 5' RACE reads, giving one row per CDR3 protein. The sample gives hundreds of thousands of distinct CDR3 sequences, under 55% of which show up once; around 21% is in the top ten. This CDR3 is 14 amino acids long. Between the trimmed V and J ends, which lost 6 bases and 0 bases, there was a span of 10 bases. In the case of this clonotype: The antigen remains unidentified.

For every donor, a draw yielded 9.5 to 10 milliliters of peripheral blood. The sequence derives from a man in his sixties in good health. Input material: blood. The rearrangement links TRBV12-3 or TRBV12-4 to TRBJ2-3; D is undetermined. DNA for the CDR3: TGTGCCAGCAGGCCTCGAGCTAGCACAGATACGCAGTATTTT. As protein: CASRPRASTDTQYF.